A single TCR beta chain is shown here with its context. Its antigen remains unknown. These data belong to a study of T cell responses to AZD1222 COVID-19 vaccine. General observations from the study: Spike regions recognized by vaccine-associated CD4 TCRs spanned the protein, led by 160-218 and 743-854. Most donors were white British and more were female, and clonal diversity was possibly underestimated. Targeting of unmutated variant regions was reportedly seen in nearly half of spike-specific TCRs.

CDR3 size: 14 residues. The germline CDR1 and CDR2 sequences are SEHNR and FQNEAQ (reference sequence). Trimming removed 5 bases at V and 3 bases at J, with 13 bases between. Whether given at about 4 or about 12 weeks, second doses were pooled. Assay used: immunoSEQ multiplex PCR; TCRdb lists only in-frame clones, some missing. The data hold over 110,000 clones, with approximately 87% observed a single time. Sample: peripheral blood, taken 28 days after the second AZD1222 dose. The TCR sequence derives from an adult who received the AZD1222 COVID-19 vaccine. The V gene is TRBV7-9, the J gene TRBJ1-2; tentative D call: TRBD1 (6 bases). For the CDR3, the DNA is TGTGCCAGCAGCCTCCTTGCAGGGGACTATGGCTACACCTTC. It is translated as CASSLLAGDYGYTF. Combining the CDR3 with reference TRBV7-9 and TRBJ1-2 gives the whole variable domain DTGVSQNPRHKITKRGQNVTFRCDPISEHNRLYWYRQTLGQGPEFLTYFQNEAQLEKSRLLSDRFSAERPKGSFSTLEIQRTEQGDSAMYLCASSLLAGDYGYTFGSGTRLTVV.